This T cell receptor beta chain is drawn from a study of T cell responses to AZD1222 COVID-19 vaccine. This clone occurred once. Its antigen is undetermined. Study findings and constraints: Nearly half of spike-specific TCRs reportedly go after variant regions that carry no mutations. It was only 6 or 7 AZD1222 recipients who were seropositive at baseline.

Clones were sequenced by immunoSEQ multiplex PCR, and TCRdb holds only the in-frame ones, with some missing. The table records around 120,000 clones, roughly 88% of them present only once. The ends were cut back, 2 bases at V and 3 bases at J, with 11 bases in the middle. Germline CDR1 is MNHEY and CDR2 is SVGAGI. The CDR3 contains 14 residues. The sequenced sample was peripheral blood, obtained on day 0 of MenACWY control vaccination. The genes are TRBV6-5 and TRBJ2-7; D is perhaps TRBD1 (5 bases). The origin of this receptor is an adult in good health. CDR3: CASSYMRQNYEQYF. Here the CDR3 DNA reads TGTGCCAGCAGTTACATGAGACAGAACTACGAGCAGTACTTC.